The clone carrying this TCR beta chain was detected only once. Its antigen is unidentified. The data derive from a study of cytomegalovirus exposure and HLA in healthy donors. The study, taken as a whole, reports: Testing in vitro showed a few CMV-associated chains specific for CMV antigens. A subsequent analysis found that TCR clusters from the first cohort also tended to co-occur in the approximately 130 validation repertoires, with about 94% of cluster scores above 0. The listing of 160 or so TCR beta chains classed them as cytomegalovirus-associated.

TCRdb's table, derived via immunoSEQ multiplex PCR, lists solely in-frame clones and lacks some. The sample lists approximately 230,000 clones; approximately 84% were seen once. The sample taken for sequencing was PBMCs. The source of this sequence is a man between 18 and 29 years old in good health and CMV-seropositive.

The CDR3 protein is CATSETGGALDYGYTF. CDR3 in DNA: TGTGCCACCAGCGAGACGGGGGGGGCCCTCGACTATGGCTACACCTTC. The V and J genes are TRBV15 and TRBJ1-2; D is possibly TRBD1 (6 bases). This CDR3 has 16 amino acids. Looked up from germline, CDR1 is LNHNV and CDR2 is YYDKDF (reference sequence). Between the trimmed V and J ends, which lost 5 bases and 3 bases, there was a span of 19 bases.